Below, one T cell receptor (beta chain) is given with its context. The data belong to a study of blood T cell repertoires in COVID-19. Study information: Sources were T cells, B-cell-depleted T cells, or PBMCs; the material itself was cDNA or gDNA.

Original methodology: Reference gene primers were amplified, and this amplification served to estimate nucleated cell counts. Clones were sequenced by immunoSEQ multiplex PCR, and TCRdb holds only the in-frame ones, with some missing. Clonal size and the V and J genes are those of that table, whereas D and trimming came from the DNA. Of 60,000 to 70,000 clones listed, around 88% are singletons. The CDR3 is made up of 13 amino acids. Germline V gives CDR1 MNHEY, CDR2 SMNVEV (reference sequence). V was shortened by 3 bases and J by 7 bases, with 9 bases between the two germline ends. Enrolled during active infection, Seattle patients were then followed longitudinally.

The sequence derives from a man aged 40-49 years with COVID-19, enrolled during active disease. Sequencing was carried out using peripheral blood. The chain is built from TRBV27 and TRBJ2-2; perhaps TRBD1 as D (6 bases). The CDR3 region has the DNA TGTGCCAGCAGTTTTAGGGGGTACGGGGAGCTGTTTTTT. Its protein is CASSFRGYGELFF.